One T cell receptor (beta chain) is described in this entry. Its target is not known. The V and J ends lost 5 bases and 5 bases respectively, with 15 bases between them. Germline CDR1 and CDR2: MNHEY and SMNVEV (reference sequence). This CDR3 region has 14 residues. These data originate in a study of cytomegalovirus exposure and HLA in healthy donors. Regarding the study as a whole: A classifier reportedly called cytomegalovirus status with high sensitivity and specificity. TCR sequences were mostly rare, though some public TCRs occurred in many donors. The study flagged 150 to 200 TCR beta chains as cytomegalovirus-associated.

Profiling relied on immunoSEQ multiplex PCR, and the TCRdb table lists in-frame clones only, not all of them. Of some 140,000 clones detected, 80% to 90% appear once; the ten largest clones hold less than 3%. The chain has TRBV27 and TRBJ1-2; D is ambiguous. Specimen: PBMCs. This sequence originates from a man between 18 and 35 years old in good health and CMV-seronegative. This chain's CDR3 is CASSLLPQRYGYTF. Written as DNA, the CDR3 is TGTGCCAGCAGTCTCCTGCCCCAGAGGTATGGCTACACCTTC.